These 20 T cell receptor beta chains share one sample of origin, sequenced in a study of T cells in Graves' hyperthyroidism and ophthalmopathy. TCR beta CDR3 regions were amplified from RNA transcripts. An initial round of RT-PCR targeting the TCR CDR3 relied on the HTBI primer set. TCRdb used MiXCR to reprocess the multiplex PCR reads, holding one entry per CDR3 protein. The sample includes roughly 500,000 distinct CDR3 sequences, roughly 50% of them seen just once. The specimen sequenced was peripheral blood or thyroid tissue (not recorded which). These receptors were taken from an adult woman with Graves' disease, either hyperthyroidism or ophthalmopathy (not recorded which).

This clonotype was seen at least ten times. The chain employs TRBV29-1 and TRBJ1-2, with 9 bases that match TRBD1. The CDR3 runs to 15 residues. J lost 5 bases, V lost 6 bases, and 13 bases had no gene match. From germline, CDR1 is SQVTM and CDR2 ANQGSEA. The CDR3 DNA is TGCAGCGTCCGCAAGCGGACAGGGGTGCATTATGGCTACACCTTC. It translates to CSVRKRTGVHYGYTF.

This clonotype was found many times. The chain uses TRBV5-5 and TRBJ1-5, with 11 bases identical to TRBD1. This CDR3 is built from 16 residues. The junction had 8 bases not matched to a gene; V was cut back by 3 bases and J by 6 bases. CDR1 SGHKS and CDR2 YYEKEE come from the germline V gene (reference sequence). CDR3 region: CASSSGQGVSGQPQHF. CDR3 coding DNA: TGTGCCAGCAGCTCGGGACAGGGGGTTAGCGGTCAGCCCCAGCATTTT.

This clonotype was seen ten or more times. The CDR3 region has the DNA TGTGCCAGCAGCCCTCGGGAGGGGGCGTTAGGAGGCCACACTGAAGCTTTCTTT. Protein product: CASSPREGALGGHTEAFF. This sequence joins TRBV7-2 and TRBJ1-1, with 7 bases identical to TRBD1. V trimming: 5 bases; J trimming: 3 bases; junction bases outside the gene matches: 18. The CDR3 extends over 18 amino acids. Germline CDR1 is SGHTA and CDR2 is FQGNSA.

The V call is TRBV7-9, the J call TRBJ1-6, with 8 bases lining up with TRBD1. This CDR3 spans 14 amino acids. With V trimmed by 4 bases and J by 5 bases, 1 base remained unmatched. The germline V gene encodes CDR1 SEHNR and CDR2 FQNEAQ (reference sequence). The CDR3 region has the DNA TGTGCCAGCAGCTCGACAGGGGATAATTCACCCCTCCACTTT. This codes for CASSSTGDNSPLHF.

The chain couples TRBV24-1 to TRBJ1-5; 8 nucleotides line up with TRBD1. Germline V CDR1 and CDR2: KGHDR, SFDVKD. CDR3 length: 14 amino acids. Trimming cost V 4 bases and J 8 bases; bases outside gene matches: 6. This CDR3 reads CATSDSGTGKPQHF. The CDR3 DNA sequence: TGTGCCACCAGTGACTCGGGGACAGGAAAGCCCCAGCATTTT.

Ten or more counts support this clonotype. Here the CDR3 reads CASSRTEFGYEQYF. The CDR3 DNA sequence: TGCGCCAGCAGCAGGACAGAATTCGGCTACGAGCAGTACTTC. The chain carries TRBV4-1 and TRBJ2-7, with a tentative D call TRBD1 (6 bases). This CDR3 is 14 amino acids long. V shed 5 bases and J shed 3 bases, with 14 bases lying between them. Germline V gene data show CDR1 as MGHRA and CDR2 as YSYEKL.

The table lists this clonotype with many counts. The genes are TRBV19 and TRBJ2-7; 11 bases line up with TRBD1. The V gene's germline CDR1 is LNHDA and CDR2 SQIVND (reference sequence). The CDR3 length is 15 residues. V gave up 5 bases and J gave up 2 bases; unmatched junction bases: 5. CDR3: CASSPGQGGTYEQYF. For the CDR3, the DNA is TGTGCCAGTAGTCCGGGACAGGGGGGAACCTACGAGCAGTACTTC.

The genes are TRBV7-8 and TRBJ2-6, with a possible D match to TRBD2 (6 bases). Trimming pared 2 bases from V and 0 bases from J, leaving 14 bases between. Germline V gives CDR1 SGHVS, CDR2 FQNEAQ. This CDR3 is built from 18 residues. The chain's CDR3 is CASSLRRDGYSGANVLTF. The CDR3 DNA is TGTGCCAGCAGCTTACGGCGGGACGGGTACTCTGGGGCCAACGTCCTGACTTTC.

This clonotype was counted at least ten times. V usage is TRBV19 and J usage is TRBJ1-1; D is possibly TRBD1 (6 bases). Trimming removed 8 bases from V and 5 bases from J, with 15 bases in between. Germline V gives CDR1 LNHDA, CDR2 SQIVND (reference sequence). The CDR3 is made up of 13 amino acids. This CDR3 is CASGGAHRTEAFF. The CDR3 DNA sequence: TGTGCCAGTGGGGGGGCTCATCGAACTGAAGCTTTCTTT.

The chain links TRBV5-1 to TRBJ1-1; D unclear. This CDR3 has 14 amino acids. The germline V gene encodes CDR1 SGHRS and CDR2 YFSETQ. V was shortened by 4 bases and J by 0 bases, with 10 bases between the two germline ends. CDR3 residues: CASSVDGLNTEAFF. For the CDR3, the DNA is TGCGCCAGCAGCGTAGACGGGCTGAACACTGAAGCTTTCTTT.

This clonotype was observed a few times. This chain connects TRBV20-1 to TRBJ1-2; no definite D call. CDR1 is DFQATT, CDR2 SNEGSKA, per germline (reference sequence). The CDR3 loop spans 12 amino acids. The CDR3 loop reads CTRKTANYGYTF. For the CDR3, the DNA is TGCACCCGCAAGACGGCCAACTATGGCTACACCTTC.

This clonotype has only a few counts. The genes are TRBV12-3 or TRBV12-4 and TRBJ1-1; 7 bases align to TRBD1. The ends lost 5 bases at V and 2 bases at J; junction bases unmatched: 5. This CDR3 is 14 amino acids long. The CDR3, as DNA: TGTGCCAGCAGTGAACAGGGGCAAAACACTGAAGCTTTCTTT. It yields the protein CASSEQGQNTEAFF.

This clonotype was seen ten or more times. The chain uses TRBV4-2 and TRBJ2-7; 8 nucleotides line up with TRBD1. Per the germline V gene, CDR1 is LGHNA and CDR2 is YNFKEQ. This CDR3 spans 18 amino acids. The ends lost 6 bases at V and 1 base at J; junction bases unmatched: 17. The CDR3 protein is CASSHKDTWTGWSYEQYF. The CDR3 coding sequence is TGTGCCAGCAGTCACAAAGATACTTGGACAGGGTGGTCCTACGAGCAGTACTTC.

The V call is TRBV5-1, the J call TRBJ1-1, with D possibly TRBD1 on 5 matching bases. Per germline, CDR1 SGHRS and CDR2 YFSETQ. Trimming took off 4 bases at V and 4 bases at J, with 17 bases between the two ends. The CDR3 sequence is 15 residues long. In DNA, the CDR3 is TGCGCCAGCAGCCCGGTGGGGGGGGAAAGCACTGAAGCTTTCTTT. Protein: CASSPVGGESTEAFF.

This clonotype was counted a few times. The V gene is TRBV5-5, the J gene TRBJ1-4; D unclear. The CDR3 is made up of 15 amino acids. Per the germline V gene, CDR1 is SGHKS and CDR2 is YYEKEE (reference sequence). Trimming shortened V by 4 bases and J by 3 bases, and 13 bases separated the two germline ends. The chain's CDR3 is CASSPRGLSNEKLFF. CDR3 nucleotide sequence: TGTGCCAGCAGCCCCCGTGGTTTATCTAATGAAAAACTGTTTTTT.

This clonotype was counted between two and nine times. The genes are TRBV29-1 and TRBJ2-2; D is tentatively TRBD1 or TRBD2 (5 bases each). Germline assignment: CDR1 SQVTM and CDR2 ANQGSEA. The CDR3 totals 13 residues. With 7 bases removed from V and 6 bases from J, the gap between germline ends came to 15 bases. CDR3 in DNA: TGCAGCGCCCGGGACCTATACGCCGGGGAGCTGTTTTTT. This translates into CSARDLYAGELFF.

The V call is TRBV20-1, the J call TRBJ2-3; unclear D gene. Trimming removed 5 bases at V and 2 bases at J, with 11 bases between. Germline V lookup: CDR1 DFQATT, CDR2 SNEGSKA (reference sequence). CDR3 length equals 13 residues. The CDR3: CSARYRVTDTQYF. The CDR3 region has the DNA TGCAGTGCTCGCTATAGGGTCACAGATACGCAGTATTTT.

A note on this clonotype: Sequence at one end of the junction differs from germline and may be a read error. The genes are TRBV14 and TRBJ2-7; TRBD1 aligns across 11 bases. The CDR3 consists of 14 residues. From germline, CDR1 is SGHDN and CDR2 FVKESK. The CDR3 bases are TGTGCCAGCAGCCACCGGGACAGGGGGGACGAGCAGTGCTTC. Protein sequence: CASSHRDRGDEQCF.

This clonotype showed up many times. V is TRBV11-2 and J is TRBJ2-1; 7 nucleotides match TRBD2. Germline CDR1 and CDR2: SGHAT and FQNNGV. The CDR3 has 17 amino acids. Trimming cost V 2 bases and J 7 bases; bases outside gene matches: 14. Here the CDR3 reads CASSLNRAGKMQNEQFF. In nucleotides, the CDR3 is TGTGCCAGCAGCTTAAATCGAGCGGGGAAAATGCAGAATGAGCAGTTCTTC.

The DNA for the CDR3 is TGTGCCAGCAGCGCCTTGGCACCGGGACAGAAGGGAGGTTGGAAGACCCAGTACTTC. Translating it yields CASSALAPGQKGGWKTQYF. The J gene is TRBJ2-5, the V gene TRBV7-6, with D possibly TRBD1 on 7 matching bases. With 5 bases removed from V and 6 bases from J, the gap between germline ends came to 31 bases. Per the germline V gene, CDR1 is SGHVS and CDR2 is FNYEAQ. The CDR3 runs to 19 residues.